The 23 T cell receptor beta chains listed next were all sequenced from one sample in a study of human T cells and chemical hapten exposure. Time point of the sample: patch test 3, about 24 weeks after DPC sensitization. Regarding treatment: therapeutic diphenylcyclopropenone sensitization with weekly scalp DPC. MiXCR was run by TCRdb on the RACE reads, yielding one entry per CDR3 protein. The sample contains some 170,000 distinct CDR3 sequences, 28% of which appear only once. The material sequenced was whole blood, taken in connection with sensitization to the hapten diphenylcyclopropenone (DPC). These receptors all come from a woman under 30 with alopecia areata. Some clones in this sample may be carry-over from other donors' samples.

Only a few counts were recorded for this clonotype. V gene TRBV29-1 combines with J gene TRBJ1-1; D remains ambiguous. The V and J ends lost 3 bases and 0 bases respectively, with 11 bases between them. Germline-derived CDR1 and CDR2 are SQVTM and ANQGSEA. The CDR3 covers 14 residues. This CDR3 is CSVDMGGMNTEAFF. The CDR3 DNA sequence: TGCAGCGTTGATATGGGCGGGATGAACACTGAAGCTTTCTTT.

This clonotype was recorded a few times. The J gene is TRBJ1-4, the V gene TRBV7-9, with 7 bases lining up with TRBD1. CDR3 length: 15 amino acids. Germline loops: CDR1 SEHNR, CDR2 FQNEAQ (reference sequence). The V gene end was trimmed by 2 bases and the J gene end by 6 bases; junction bases not matched to a gene: 6. The CDR3 bases are TGTGCCAGCAGCTTAAAGACAGGGAGGGATGAAAAACTGTTTTTT. Protein product: CASSLKTGRDEKLFF.

The CDR3 here is CASSEALLAGTGELFF. The CDR3 nucleotides are TGTGCCAGCAGTGAAGCCCTGCTAGCGGGCACCGGGGAGCTGTTTTTT. The V and J genes are TRBV6-1 and TRBJ2-2; 8 bases are a match to TRBD2. Trimming at V came to 0 bases and at J to 4 bases, leaving 4 bases not matched to a gene. Germline CDR1 reads MNHNS; CDR2 reads SASEGT. CDR3 length equals 16 residues.

This clonotype showed up just a few times. The V gene is TRBV18, the J gene TRBJ2-5; TRBD2 aligns across 12 bases. From germline, CDR1 is KGHSH and CDR2 LQKENI. The J segment lost 2 bases and the V segment lost 5 bases, leaving 6 bases of the junction unmatched. CDR3 length equals 16 residues. The CDR3 spells CASSYGLAGRQETQYF. CDR3 nucleotide sequence: TGTGCCAGCTCATATGGACTAGCGGGGAGACAAGAGACCCAGTACTTC.

This clonotype was counted a single time. The chain has TRBV7-2 and TRBJ2-1, with 7 bases fitting TRBD1. The CDR3 loop spans 15 amino acids. The germline V gene has CDR1 SGHTA and CDR2 FQGNSA. The V segment lost 2 bases and the J segment 6 bases; nucleotides outside the gene matches: 7. DNA for the CDR3: TGTGCCAGCAGCTTACGATCGACAGGGAGCAATGAGCAGTTCTTC. This codes for CASSLRSTGSNEQFF.

This clonotype showed up just a few times. This chain joins TRBV18 and TRBJ2-5, with unresolved D. V lost 6 bases, J lost 1 base, and 12 bases lay in between. CDR3 length equals 14 residues. Germline V gene sequence: CDR1 KGHSH, CDR2 LQKENI. CDR3 DNA: TGTGCCAGCTCGCCCCCCAGCGTCCAAGAGACCCAGTACTTC. Translated, it gives CASSPPSVQETQYF.

V and J are TRBV7-8 and TRBJ2-7, with 7 positions matching TRBD1. The CDR3 sequence is 15 residues long. Looked up from germline, CDR1 is SGHVS and CDR2 is FQNEAQ. J was trimmed by 2 bases and V by 1 base; bases with no gene match: 5. As DNA, the CDR3 is TGTGCCAGCAGCTTAGATAACAGGGGTACCTACGAGCAGTACTTC. The encoded protein is CASSLDNRGTYEQYF.

This clonotype was counted only a few times. The genes are TRBV20-1 and TRBJ2-1; 8 nucleotides align to TRBD2. CDR3 length equals 14 residues. CDR1 and CDR2 from the germline V gene are DFQATT and SNEGSKA (reference sequence). Unmatched junction bases numbered 9, after V lost 5 bases and J lost 6 bases. The CDR3, as DNA: TGCAGTGCTGAACCGGGACTAGTGATCAATGAGCAGTTCTTC. The encoded protein is CSAEPGLVINEQFF.

This clonotype occurred a few times. The chain combines TRBV18 with TRBJ2-7; TRBD1 agrees at 7 bases. The germline V gene encodes CDR1 KGHSH and CDR2 LQKENI. Trimming took 0 bases from V and 3 from J; bases not matched to a gene: 5. This CDR3 contains 15 residues. CDR3: CASSPPTTGNYEQYF. In DNA, the CDR3 is TGTGCCAGCTCACCACCGACGACAGGGAACTACGAGCAGTACTTC.

This clonotype was seen more than once but under ten times. The chain employs TRBV7-9 and TRBJ1-5; no clear D. Germline CDR1 is SEHNR and CDR2 is FQNEAQ (reference sequence). The CDR3 sequence is 14 residues long. V was clipped by 1 base and J by 5 bases, with 9 bases between them. For the CDR3, the DNA is TGTGCCAGCAGCTTAGGGAGCGACTATCAGCCCCAGCATTTT. Translating gives CASSLGSDYQPQHF.

A few counts support this clonotype. The chain couples TRBV15 to TRBJ2-2, with unresolved D. Germline assignment: CDR1 LNHNV and CDR2 YYDKDF (reference sequence). The CDR3 is 14 residues long. Between the trimmed V and J ends, which lost 0 bases and 1 base, there was a span of 3 bases. CDR3 sequence (DNA): TGTGCCACCAGCAGAGATGTGAACACCGGGGAGCTGTTTTTT. This gives the protein CATSRDVNTGELFF.

A single count supports this clonotype. CDR3 nucleotides: TGTGCCATCAGGGGAGTAGGAGGCGTATCCTACAATGAGCAGTTCTTC. Its translation: CAIRGVGGVSYNEQFF. The V gene is TRBV10-3, the J gene TRBJ2-1; D possibly corresponds to TRBD2 (5 bases). Trimming stripped 6 bases from V and 1 base from J, with 16 bases between. Germline CDR1 reads ENHRY; CDR2 reads SYGVKD. The CDR3 covers 16 residues.

This clonotype has a handful of counts. The chain joins TRBV5-8 to TRBJ2-7; 13 positions match TRBD2. The CDR3 spans 17 residues. CDR1 SGHTS and CDR2 YDEGEE come from the germline V gene. The trim removed 3 bases at V and 5 bases at J, leaving 11 bases unmatched. The CDR3 bases are TGTGCCAGCAGCTCCCCGGGACTAGCGGGGTTGGTGAACGAGCAGTACTTC. Protein sequence: CASSSPGLAGLVNEQYF.

The rearrangement joins TRBV20-1 to TRBJ2-7; a weak D match, TRBD2 (5 bases). Deletions cut 2 bases from V and 3 bases from J, with 17 bases between. CDR3 length: 15 residues. Germline values: CDR1 DFQATT, CDR2 SNEGSKA (reference sequence). CDR3 region: CSARSLETTGYEQYF. The CDR3 DNA is TGCAGTGCTAGATCACTAGAGACGACGGGCTACGAGCAGTACTTC.

This clonotype turned up a few times. The chain couples TRBV29-1 to TRBJ2-3; D not certain. This CDR3 region has 14 residues. Trimming took 6 bases from V and 4 from J, leaving 17 bases between them. Germline CDR1 SQVTM, CDR2 ANQGSEA. CDR3 in amino acids: CSVWSGGNSDTQYF. CDR3 bases: TGCAGCGTCTGGAGTGGTGGCAACTCAGATACGCAGTATTTT.

The chain has TRBV5-1 and TRBJ2-3, with D unresolved. The germline V gene has CDR1 SGHRS and CDR2 YFSETQ. V gave up 0 bases and J gave up 2 bases, with 7 bases separating them. CDR3 length: 14 residues. The CDR3 here is CASSLDVLTDTQYF. CDR3 in DNA: TGCGCCAGCAGCTTGGACGTTCTCACAGATACGCAGTATTTT.

In its sample, this clonotype was seen a few times. The chain employs TRBV29-1 and TRBJ2-5; possibly TRBD2 for D (7 bases). Deletions cut 6 bases from V and 5 bases from J, with 16 bases between. Germline loops: CDR1 SQVTM, CDR2 ANQGSEA. This CDR3 contains 13 residues. The CDR3 spells CSVKQQGGETQYF. The CDR3 nucleotides read TGCAGCGTCAAGCAACAGGGAGGGGAGACCCAGTACTTC.

In regard to this clonotype: One end of the junction varies from germline; a read error may be responsible. The chain employs TRBV7-2 and TRBJ2-1; 7 positions match TRBD2. CDR3 length equals 18 residues. Germline V gene data show CDR1 as SGHTA and CDR2 as FQGNSA. The CDR3 protein is CVSSQSTGLEAVNNEQFF. For the CDR3, the DNA is TGTGTCAGCAGCCAGTCCACCGGACTAGAGGCCGTTAACAATGAGCAGTTCTTC.

The chain has TRBV24-1 and TRBJ2-5; D call uncertain. Germline CDR1 and CDR2: KGHDR and SFDVKD. Trimming took 0 bases from V and 5 from J, leaving 0 bases between them. The CDR3 contains 11 residues. The CDR3 coding sequence is TGTGCCACCAGTGATTTGGAGACCCAGTACTTC. It yields the protein CATSDLETQYF.

This clonotype was observed a few times. The chain recombines TRBV10-3 with TRBJ1-2; tentatively, D is TRBD1 (5 bases). V was trimmed by 3 bases and J by 4 bases, leaving 9 bases between them. Germline CDR1 reads ENHRY; CDR2 reads SYGVKD. CDR3 length equals 13 residues. The CDR3 reads CAISDQGTYGYTF. The DNA for the CDR3 is TGTGCCATCAGTGACCAAGGGACCTATGGCTACACCTTC.

V and J are TRBV2 and TRBJ2-1; 9 nucleotides align to TRBD1. The CDR3 covers 13 residues. CDR1 and CDR2 (germline): SNHLY, FYNNEI. V shed 10 bases, J shed 7 bases, and the junction held 8 bases outside the gene matches. CDR3 region: CATQGTGLNEQFF. The CDR3 DNA sequence: TGTGCCACCCAAGGGACAGGGTTAAATGAGCAGTTCTTC. Full variable domain (outside the CDR3, taken from reference TRBV2 and TRBJ2-1): EPEVTQTPSHQVTQMGQEVILRCVPISNHLYFYWYRQILGQKVEFLVSFYNNEISEKSEIFDDQFSVERPDGSNFTLKIRSTKLEDSAMYFCATQGTGLNEQFFGPGTRLTVL.

This clonotype came up a few times. The V and J genes are TRBV18 and TRBJ2-3; D call uncertain. From germline, CDR1 is KGHSH and CDR2 LQKENI. The CDR3 totals 12 residues. V lost 5 bases to trimming and J lost 5 bases, with 8 bases between them. The CDR3 loop reads CASSSPEDTQYF. The CDR3 DNA reads TGTGCCAGCTCAAGTCCGGAAGATACGCAGTATTTT.

This chain joins TRBV9 and TRBJ2-2; no definite D call. The CDR3 is made up of 12 amino acids. Trimming took 4 bases from V and 7 from J, leaving 8 bases between them. The germline V gene has CDR1 SGDLS and CDR2 YYNGEE. This CDR3 is CASSPYGGELFF. Here the CDR3 DNA reads TGTGCCAGCAGCCCCTATGGCGGGGAGCTGTTTTTT.